The clone carrying this TCR beta chain occurred many times. Antigen: not known. This specimen belongs to a study of blood T cells in healthy people across ages. Study-level results: Compared with aged donors, long-lived donors showed fewer expanded clones, suggesting selection. With age, beta diversity per million T cells declined roughly linearly, significantly by roughly 40.

The CDR3 loop spans 14 amino acids. Per germline, CDR1 LGHDT and CDR2 YNNKEL (reference sequence). V dropped 3 bases and J dropped 4; count of bases not matched to a gene: 6. The second PCR ran about 6 to 11 cycles with a sample-barcoded 5' primer and J-beta primers. TCRdb reprocessed the 5' RACE reads via MiXCR and lists one record per CDR3 protein. The sample records 1.5 million to 2 million distinct CDR3 sequences, roughly 30% being singletons. This sequence originates from a woman under 40 in good health. The chain couples TRBV3-1 to TRBJ2-7, with 7 bases that match TRBD1. The sequenced sample consisted of blood. CDR3 coding DNA: TGTGCCAGCAGCCACTGGGACAGAACGTACGAGCAGTACTTC. Translating gives CASSHWDRTYEQYF.